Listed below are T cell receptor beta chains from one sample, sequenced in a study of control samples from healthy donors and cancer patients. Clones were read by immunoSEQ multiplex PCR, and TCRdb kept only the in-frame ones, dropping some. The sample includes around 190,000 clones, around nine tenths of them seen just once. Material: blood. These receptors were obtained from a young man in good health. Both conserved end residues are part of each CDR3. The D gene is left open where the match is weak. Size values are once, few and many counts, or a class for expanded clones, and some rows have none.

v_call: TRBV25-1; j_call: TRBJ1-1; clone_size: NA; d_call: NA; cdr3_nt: TGTGCCAGCAGTGAATCCGAGACATACACTGAAGCTTTCTTT; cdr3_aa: CASSESETYTEAFF
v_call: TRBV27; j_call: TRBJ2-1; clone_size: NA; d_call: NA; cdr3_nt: TGTGCCAGCAGCCACGGAGGGGGCTGGTACAATGAGCAGTTCTTC; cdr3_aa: CASSHGGGWYNEQFF
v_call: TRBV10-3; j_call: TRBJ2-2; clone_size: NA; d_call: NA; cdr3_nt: TGTGCCGCCAGGGGCGGCGCAGGGGTGAACACCGGGGAGCTGTTTTTT; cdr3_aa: CAARGGAGVNTGELFF
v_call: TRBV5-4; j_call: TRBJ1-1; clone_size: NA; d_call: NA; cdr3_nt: TGTGCCAGCAGCTTTCGACGGAACACTGAAGCTTTCTTT; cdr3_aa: CASSFRRNTEAFF
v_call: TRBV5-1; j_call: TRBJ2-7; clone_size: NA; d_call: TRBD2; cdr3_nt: TGCGCCAGCAGCCCCGAGGATAATAGCGGGTACGAGCAGTACTTC; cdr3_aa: CASSPEDNSGYEQYF
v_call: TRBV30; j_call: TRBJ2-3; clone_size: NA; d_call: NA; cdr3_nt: TGTGCCTGGAGCCGCGAGGGTGGTAAGGCAGATACGCAGTATTTT; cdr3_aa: CAWSREGGKADTQYF
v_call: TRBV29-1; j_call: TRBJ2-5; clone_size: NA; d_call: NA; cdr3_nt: TGCAGCGCCGAAAGGAGGGCGGAGGGAGAGACCCAGTACTTC; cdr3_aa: CSAERRAEGETQYF
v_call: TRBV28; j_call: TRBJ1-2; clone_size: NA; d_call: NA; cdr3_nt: TGTGCCAGCAGTCCTCCGGGGGGGTATGGCTACACCTTC; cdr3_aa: CASSPPGGYGYTF
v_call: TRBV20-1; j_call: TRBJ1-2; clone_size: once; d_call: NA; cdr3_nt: TGCAGTGCTAGTGCGGCCTATGGCTACACCTTC; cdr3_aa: CSASAAYGYTF
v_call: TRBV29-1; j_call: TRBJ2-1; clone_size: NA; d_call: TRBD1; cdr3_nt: TGCAGCGCTCGTTCCGGGACAGATTCCTACAATGAGCAGTTCTTC; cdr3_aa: CSARSGTDSYNEQFF
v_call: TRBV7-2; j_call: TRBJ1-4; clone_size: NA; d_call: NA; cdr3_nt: TGTGCCAGCAAGTTAAACCAGGGCAATGAAAAACTGTTTTTT; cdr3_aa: CASKLNQGNEKLFF
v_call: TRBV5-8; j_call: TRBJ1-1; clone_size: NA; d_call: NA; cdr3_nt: TGTGCCAGCAGGTCCCGGGGGAAAGCTTTCTTT; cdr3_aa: CASRSRGKAFF
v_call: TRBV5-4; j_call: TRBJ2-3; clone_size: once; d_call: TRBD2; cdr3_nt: TGTGCCAGCAGCGGACCGGGACTAGCGGGCACAGATACGCAGTATTTT; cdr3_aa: CASSGPGLAGTDTQYF
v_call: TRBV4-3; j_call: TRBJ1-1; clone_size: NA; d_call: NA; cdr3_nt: TGCGCCAGCAGCCGGGATCGACGGGGGAACACTGAAGCTTTCTTT; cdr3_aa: CASSRDRRGNTEAFF
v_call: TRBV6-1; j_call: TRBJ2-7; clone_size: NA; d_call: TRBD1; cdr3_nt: TGTGCCAGCAGTGAAGGGGGACAGGGGGTTGGCGAGCAGTACTTC; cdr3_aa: CASSEGGQGVGEQYF
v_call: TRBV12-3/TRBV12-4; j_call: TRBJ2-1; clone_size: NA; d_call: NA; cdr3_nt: TGTGCCAGCAGTTTATACGGGGTTGAGCAGTTCTTC; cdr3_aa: CASSLYGVEQFF
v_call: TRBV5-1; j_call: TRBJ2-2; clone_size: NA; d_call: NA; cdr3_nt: TGCGCCAGCAGCCCGAGGACGGGAAGAACCGGAGAGCTGTTTTTT; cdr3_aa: CASSPRTGRTGELFF
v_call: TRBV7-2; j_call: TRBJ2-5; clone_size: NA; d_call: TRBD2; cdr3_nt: TGTGCCAGCAGCTTGGCGGGGGGGTTTGAGACCCAGTACTTC; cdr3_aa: CASSLAGGFETQYF
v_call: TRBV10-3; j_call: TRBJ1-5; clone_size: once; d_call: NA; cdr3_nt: TGTGCCATCAGTGAAACAGGGATTAATCAGCCCCAGCATTTT; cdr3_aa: CAISETGINQPQHF
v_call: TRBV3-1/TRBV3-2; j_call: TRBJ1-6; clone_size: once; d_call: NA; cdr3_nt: TGTGCCAGCAGCCGCCGGCAGTCAAATTCACCCCTCCACTTT; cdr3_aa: CASSRRQSNSPLHF
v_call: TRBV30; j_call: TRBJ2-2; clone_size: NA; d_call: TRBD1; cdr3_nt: TGTGCCTGGAGTGTATTACAGGGGGTAAACACCGGGGAGCTGTTTTTT; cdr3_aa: CAWSVLQGVNTGELFF
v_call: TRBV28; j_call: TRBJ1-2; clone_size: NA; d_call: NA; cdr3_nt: TGTGCCAGCAGTTTAATTGCAGGGGTCAATGGCAGAGGCTACACCTTC; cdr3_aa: CASSLIAGVNGRGYTF
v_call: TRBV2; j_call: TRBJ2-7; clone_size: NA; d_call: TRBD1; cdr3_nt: TGTGCCAGCAGTGACGGACAGGGGAATTGGAAATCTAGCCCCCAAATTTACGAGCAGTACTTC; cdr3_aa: CASSDGQGNWKSSPQIYEQYF
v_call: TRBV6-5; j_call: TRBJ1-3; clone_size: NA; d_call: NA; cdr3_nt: TGTGCCAGCAGGACGGGACGGCTCTCTGGAAACACCATATATTTT; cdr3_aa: CASRTGRLSGNTIYF
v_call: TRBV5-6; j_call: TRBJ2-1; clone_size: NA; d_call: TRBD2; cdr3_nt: TGTGCCAGCAGCAAGGGACTAGCGGGGGGTTCCTACAATGAGCAGTTCTTC; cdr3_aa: CASSKGLAGGSYNEQFF
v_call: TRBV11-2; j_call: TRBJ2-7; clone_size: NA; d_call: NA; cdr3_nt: TGTGCCAGCAGCCCCTCCTACGAGCAGTACTTC; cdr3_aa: CASSPSYEQYF
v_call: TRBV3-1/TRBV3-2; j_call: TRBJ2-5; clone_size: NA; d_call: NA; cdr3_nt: TGTGCCAGCAGCCGCTGGGGGGCAGGGGAGACCCAGTACTTC; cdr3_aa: CASSRWGAGETQYF
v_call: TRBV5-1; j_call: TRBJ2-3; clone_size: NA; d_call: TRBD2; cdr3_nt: TGCGCCAGCAGCTTGGAAACTAGCGGGAGTGCAGATACGCAGTATTTT; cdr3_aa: CASSLETSGSADTQYF
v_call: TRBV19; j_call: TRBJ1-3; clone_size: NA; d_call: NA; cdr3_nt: TGTGCCAGTAGTATGGCACCGGGAAACACCATATATTTT; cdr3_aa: CASSMAPGNTIYF
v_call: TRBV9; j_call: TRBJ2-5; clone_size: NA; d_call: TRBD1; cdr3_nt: TGTGCCAGCAGCGCTTCCTCCGGGACAGGGTTCCAAGAGACCCAGTACTTC; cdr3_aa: CASSASSGTGFQETQYF
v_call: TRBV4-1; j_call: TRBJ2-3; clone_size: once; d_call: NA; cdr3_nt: TGCGCCAGCAGCCAAGTAGACAGTCGCACAGATACGCAGTATTTT; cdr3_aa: CASSQVDSRTDTQYF
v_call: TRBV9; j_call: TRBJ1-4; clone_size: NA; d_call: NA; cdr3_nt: TGTGCCAGCAGCGCCTTACCAGGGGATACTAATGAAAAACTGTTTTTT; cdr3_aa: CASSALPGDTNEKLFF
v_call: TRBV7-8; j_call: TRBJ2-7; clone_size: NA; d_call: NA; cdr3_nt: TGTGCCAGCAGCTCGGACTTCTCCTACGAGCAGTACTTC; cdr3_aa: CASSSDFSYEQYF
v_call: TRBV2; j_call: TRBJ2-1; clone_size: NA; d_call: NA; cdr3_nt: TGTGCCAGCAGTTATAGGTCCGGGCAGTACAATGAGCAGTTCTTC; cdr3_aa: CASSYRSGQYNEQFF
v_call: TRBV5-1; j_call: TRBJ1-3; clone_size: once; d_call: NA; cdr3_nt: TGCGCCAGCAGCTTGGATGGGGTTTCTGGAAACACCATATATTTT; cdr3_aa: CASSLDGVSGNTIYF
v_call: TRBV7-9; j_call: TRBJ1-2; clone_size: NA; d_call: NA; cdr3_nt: TGTGCCAGCAGCTTAGAAGTCATTTATGGCTACACCTTC; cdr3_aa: CASSLEVIYGYTF
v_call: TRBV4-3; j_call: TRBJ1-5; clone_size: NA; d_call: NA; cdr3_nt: TGCGCCAGCAGCCAGGTAGGGGAGCCCCAGCATTTT; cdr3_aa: CASSQVGEPQHF
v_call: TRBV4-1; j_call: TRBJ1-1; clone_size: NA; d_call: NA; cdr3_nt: TGCGCCAGCAGCCAGTTGGGACGGGAGAACACTGAAGCTTTCTTT; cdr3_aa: CASSQLGRENTEAFF
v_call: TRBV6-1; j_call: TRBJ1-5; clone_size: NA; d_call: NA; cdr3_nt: TGTGCCAGCAGTGAAGGAGGACGGGGGAATCAGCCCCAGCATTTT; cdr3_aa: CASSEGGRGNQPQHF
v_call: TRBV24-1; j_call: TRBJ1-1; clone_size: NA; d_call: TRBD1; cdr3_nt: TGTGCCACCAGTGATTTCCGTCCGGGACAGGGTGCTGAAGCTTTCTTT; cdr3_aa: CATSDFRPGQGAEAFF
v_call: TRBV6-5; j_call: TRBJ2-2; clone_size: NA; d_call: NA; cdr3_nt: TGTGCCAGCAGCCGCCTCCTCGATCTCACCGGGGAGCTGTTTTTT; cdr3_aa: CASSRLLDLTGELFF
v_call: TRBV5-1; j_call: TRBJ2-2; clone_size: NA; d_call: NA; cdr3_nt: TGCGCCAGCAGCTTGGCCATTGGAAAAGGGATCGACCCCGGGGAGCTGTTTTTT; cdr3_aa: CASSLAIGKGIDPGELFF
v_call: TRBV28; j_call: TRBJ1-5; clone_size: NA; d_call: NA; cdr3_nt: TGTGCCAGCAGTTTATTGGTTCAGCCCCAGCATTTT; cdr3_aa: CASSLLVQPQHF
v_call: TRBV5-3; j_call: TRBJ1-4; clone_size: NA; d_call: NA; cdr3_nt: TGTGCCAGAAGCGTAGGCCCACTAAGGGACACCTCTAATGAAAAACTGTTTTTT; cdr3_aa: CARSVGPLRDTSNEKLFF
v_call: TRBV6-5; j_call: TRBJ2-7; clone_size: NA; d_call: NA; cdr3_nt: TGTGCCAGCAAGATCAGACAGTCCTACGAGCAGTACTTC; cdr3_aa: CASKIRQSYEQYF
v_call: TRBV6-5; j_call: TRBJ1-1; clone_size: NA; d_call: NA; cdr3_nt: TGTGCCAGCAGTCTGGGTGTGGGCACTGAAGCTTTCTTT; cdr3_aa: CASSLGVGTEAFF
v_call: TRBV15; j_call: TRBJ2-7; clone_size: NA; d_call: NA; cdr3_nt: TGTGCCACCAGCAGAGATCGAAGCTCCTACGAGCAGTACTTC; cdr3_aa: CATSRDRSSYEQYF
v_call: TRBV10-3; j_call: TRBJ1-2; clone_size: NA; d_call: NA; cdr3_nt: TGTGCCATCAGTGAGTCTCGGGACGGCCTCTATGGCTACACCTTC; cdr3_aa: CAISESRDGLYGYTF